The clone carrying this TCR beta chain was counted a single time. Its specificity is not known. Healthy and HIV-negative, the adult donors had no recent acute infections or vaccinations. Between the trimmed V and J ends, which lost 6 bases and 1 base, there was a span of 9 bases. The CDR3 contains 13 residues. In germline, CDR1 is LGHNT, CDR2 FRNRAP. TCRdb's copy holds only in-frame clones and misses some; the assay was immunoSEQ multiplex PCR. The sample carries 2,100,000 or so clones, approximately 95% recorded once. This sample stems from a study of shared clonotypes between healthy human individuals. Study results and caveats: Naive subsets typically showed greater estimated richness than memory subsets. A reduction in generation probabilities was seen for non-shared clonotypes relative to those shared by all four donors.

The TCR was taken from a man aged 18 to 29 in good health. Sequenced material: naive CD4+ T cells sorted from blood. Specified subset: CD45RA+ positively selected. J is TRBJ2-5 and V is TRBV12-5; D remains ambiguous. For the CDR3, the DNA is TGTGCTAGTGGCCCAGACACCCAAGAGACCCAGTACTTC. This sequence encodes CASGPDTQETQYF.